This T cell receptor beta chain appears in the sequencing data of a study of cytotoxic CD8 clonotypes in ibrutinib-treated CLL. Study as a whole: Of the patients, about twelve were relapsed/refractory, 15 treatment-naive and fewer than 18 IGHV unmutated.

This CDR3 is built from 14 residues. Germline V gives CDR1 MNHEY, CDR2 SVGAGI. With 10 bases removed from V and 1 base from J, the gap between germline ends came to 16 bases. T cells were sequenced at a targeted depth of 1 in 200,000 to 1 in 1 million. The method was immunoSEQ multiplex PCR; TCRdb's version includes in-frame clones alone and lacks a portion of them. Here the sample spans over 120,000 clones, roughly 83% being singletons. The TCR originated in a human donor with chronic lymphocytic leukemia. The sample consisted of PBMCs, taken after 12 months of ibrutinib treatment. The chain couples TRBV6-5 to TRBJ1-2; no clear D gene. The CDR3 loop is CATIQVDYNYGYTF. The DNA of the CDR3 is TGTGCCACGATTCAAGTCGACTATAACTATGGCTACACCTTC.